This TCR beta chain was identified in a study of CD8+CD57+ T cells in acquired aplastic anemia. Study-wide results and caveats: Roughly 27 sequences, all CD8+ CDR3, were shared between patients and controls. Patients did not significantly differ from controls in CD8+ Simpson's diversity.

Using genomic DNA as the template, TCR beta VDJ and CDR3 profiling was carried out. TCRdb redid the calling of the reads with MiXCR, one entry per CDR3 protein. Of around 200,000 distinct CDR3 sequences listed, more than 45% are singletons. This CDR3 is built from 15 residues. CDR1 is SGHAT and CDR2 is FQNNGV in the germline V gene. The junction had 8 bases not matched to a gene; V was cut back by 5 bases and J by 2 bases. Only patients with CD8+CD57+ cell expansion on flow cytometry were chosen for sequencing. Patients, without exception, had severe acquired aplastic anemia. In regard to this clonotype: Its antigen is still unknown.

Material: sorted CD4+, CD8+, or CD8+CD57+ T cells (not recorded which) from PBMCs. The source is a human donor with aplastic anemia. The V gene is TRBV11-2, the J gene TRBJ2-7; TRBD2 aligns across 8 bases. Written as DNA, the CDR3 is TGTGCCAGCAGCCCCAGCGGGAGCCCGACCTACGAGCAGTACTTC. The encoded protein is CASSPSGSPTYEQYF.